This T cell receptor beta chain is drawn from a study of T cell repertoires in urothelial bladder cancer (dated by TCRdb to the late 2010s). Regarding the study in general: Of the 12 resected lesions, three were clinical stage cT0, three were cTa, three were cT1, and three were cT2 or greater. The study compared TCR repertoire clonality in bladder tumors with that in benign bladder inflammation. Twelve patients with bladder lesions who were undergoing transurethral resection were prospectively identified. About twelve resected bladder lesions, made up of urothelial carcinoma (UC+) and benign (UC-) specimens, were studied. Broad study findings and their caveats: Urothelial carcinoma specimens had a median of 5,569 T cells, fewer than the median of roughly 26,000 seen in benign specimens. In carcinoma specimens a single T-cell clone made up as much as 17% of infiltrating lymphocytes, compared with approximately 2% in benign specimens. Carcinoma specimens had a median tumor infiltrating lymphocyte percentage of roughly 2.1%, while benign specimens had a median of about 13%.

The TCR beta chain CDR3 region was sequenced with the immunoSEQ assay. Regarding the original processing steps: For each specimen, the T-cell fraction, clonal dominance, and maximum TCR clone frequency were calculated. TCRdb took over this immuneACCESS table, retaining in-frame rearrangements with V and J assigned. Such tables are incomplete; in checked studies, under half of the missing clones stem from an unresolved V gene, and the remainder is unexplained. That table supplies the V and J calls and clone size; D and trimming were determined from the DNA. Recorded for this sample are over a thousand clones; roughly two thirds of them occurred a single time. The ten largest clones capture less than 35% of the sample. To note about this clone: The antigen it binds to is not known. The input lacks base qualities; no much larger clone sits a single base away.

At the junction V is shortened by 2 bases and J by 0 bases, with 11 bases in between. CDR1 GTSNPN and CDR2 SVGIG were looked up in the germline V gene (reference sequence). Including cysteine and phenylalanine, the CDR3 has 14 amino acids. The DNA shown is the 42-base CDR3, in frame from base 1. At transurethral resection, specimens of the bladder lesions were collected and then stored at -80C. DNA was extracted from bladder specimens collected at transurethral resection. Sequenced sample: tumor-infiltrating cells from bladder cancer. The chain is encoded by TRBV30 joined to TRBJ2-7; perhaps TRBD2 is the D gene, with 6 bases matching. The receptor was derived from a human donor with urothelial carcinoma. The CDR3 has the sequence CAWSSGGFSYEQYF. The DNA sequence reads TGTGCCTGGAGTAGTGGAGGGTTCTCCTACGAGCAGTACTTC.